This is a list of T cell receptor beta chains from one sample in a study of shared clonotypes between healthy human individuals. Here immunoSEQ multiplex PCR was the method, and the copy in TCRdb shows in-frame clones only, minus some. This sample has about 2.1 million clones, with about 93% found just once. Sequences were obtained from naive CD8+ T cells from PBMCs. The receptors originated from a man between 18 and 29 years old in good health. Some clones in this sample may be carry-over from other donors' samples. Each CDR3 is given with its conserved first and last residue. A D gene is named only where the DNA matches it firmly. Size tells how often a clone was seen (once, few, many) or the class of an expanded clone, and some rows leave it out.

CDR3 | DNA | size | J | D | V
CASSQRDSSTDTQYF | TGCGCCAGCAGCCAACGCGACAGTAGCACAGATACGCAGTATTTT | . | TRBJ2-3 | . | TRBV4-1
CATKDRDGYTF | TGCGCCACTAAGGACAGGGACGGCTACACCTTC | . | TRBJ1-2 | TRBD1 | TRBV10-2
CASSTRTSGIYEQYF | TGTGCCAGCAGCACCCGGACTAGCGGGATCTACGAGCAGTACTTC | . | TRBJ2-7 | TRBD2 | TRBV4-2
CSVGAGPYEQYF | TGCAGCGTTGGGGCAGGGCCCTACGAGCAGTACTTC | once | TRBJ2-7 | . | TRBV29-1
CASSFGTGSYEQYF | TGTGCCAGCAGCTTCGGGACAGGGAGCTACGAGCAGTACTTC | . | TRBJ2-7 | TRBD1 | TRBV5-4
CASSPWTVQETQYF | TGTGCCAGCAGTCCCTGGACAGTACAAGAGACCCAGTACTTC | . | TRBJ2-5 | . | TRBV27
CASNTVDSHQPQHF | TGTGCCAGCAACACCGTGGACAGTCATCAGCCCCAGCATTTT | . | TRBJ1-5 | . | TRBV27
CASSLRGQFTEAFF | TGTGCCAGTAGTCTTAGGGGACAATTCACTGAAGCTTTCTTT | few | TRBJ1-1 | . | TRBV19
CASSYPGTGISYEQYF | TGTGCCAGCAGCTATCCCGGGACAGGGATTTCCTACGAGCAGTACTTC | once | TRBJ2-7 | TRBD1 | TRBV13
CASSPWEGDQPQHF | TGTGCCAGCAGCCCTTGGGAGGGCGATCAGCCCCAGCATTTT | . | TRBJ1-5 | . | TRBV7-8
CASSLQGSYGYTF | TGTGCCAGCAGCTTACAGGGATCCTATGGCTACACCTTC | . | TRBJ1-2 | . | TRBV5-6
CASSLTGASETQYF | TGTGCCAGCAGTTTAACGGGAGCATCGGAGACCCAGTACTTC | . | TRBJ2-5 | . | TRBV27
CASSPGLAGGTDTQYF | TGTGCCAGCAGCCCGGGACTAGCGGGAGGCACAGATACGCAGTATTTT | . | TRBJ2-3 | TRBD2 | TRBV9
CASSLGSGSPEQYF | TGTGCCAGCAGCTTGGGGAGCGGTAGCCCCGAGCAGTACTTC | once | TRBJ2-7 | . | TRBV5-4
CASSGQTGAGANVLTF | TGTGCCAGCAGCGGCCAAACAGGGGCTGGGGCCAACGTCCTGACTTTC | . | TRBJ2-6 | TRBD1 | TRBV9
CASNYRGLAGEVGELFF | TGTGCCAGCAACTACCGCGGACTAGCGGGAGAGGTCGGGGAGCTGTTTTTT | . | TRBJ2-2 | TRBD2 | TRBV27
CASSFPGHSYEQYF | TGTGCCAGCAGTTTCCCCGGACATTCCTACGAGCAGTACTTC | . | TRBJ2-7 | . | TRBV28
CASSLGFTTGANVLTF | TGCGCCAGCAGTCTGGGCTTCACCACTGGGGCCAACGTCCTGACTTTC | . | TRBJ2-6 | . | TRBV23-1
CASSLVGGSLQETQYF | TGTGCCAGCAGCTTAGTAGGTGGCAGCCTCCAAGAGACCCAGTACTTC | . | TRBJ2-5 | . | TRBV11-2
CASSVPSASGSAGELFF | TGTGCCAGCAGCGTACCTAGTGCTAGCGGGAGCGCCGGGGAGCTGTTTTTT | . | TRBJ2-2 | TRBD2 | TRBV9
CATQQGLVQPQHF | TGTGCCACCCAACAGGGTCTAGTTCAGCCCCAGCATTTT | . | TRBJ1-5 | . | TRBV10-3
CATFTGTGVGEQFF | TGCGCCACCTTTACCGGGACAGGGGTGGGTGAGCAGTTCTTC | once | TRBJ2-1 | TRBD1 | TRBV5-1
CASSPDSLNTEAFF | TGCGCCAGCAGTCCTGACAGCTTGAACACTGAAGCTTTCTTT | . | TRBJ1-1 | . | TRBV10-2
CASSVGRGNTEAFF | TGTGCCAGCAGCGTAGGTCGCGGAAACACTGAAGCTTTCTTT | few | TRBJ1-1 | . | TRBV9